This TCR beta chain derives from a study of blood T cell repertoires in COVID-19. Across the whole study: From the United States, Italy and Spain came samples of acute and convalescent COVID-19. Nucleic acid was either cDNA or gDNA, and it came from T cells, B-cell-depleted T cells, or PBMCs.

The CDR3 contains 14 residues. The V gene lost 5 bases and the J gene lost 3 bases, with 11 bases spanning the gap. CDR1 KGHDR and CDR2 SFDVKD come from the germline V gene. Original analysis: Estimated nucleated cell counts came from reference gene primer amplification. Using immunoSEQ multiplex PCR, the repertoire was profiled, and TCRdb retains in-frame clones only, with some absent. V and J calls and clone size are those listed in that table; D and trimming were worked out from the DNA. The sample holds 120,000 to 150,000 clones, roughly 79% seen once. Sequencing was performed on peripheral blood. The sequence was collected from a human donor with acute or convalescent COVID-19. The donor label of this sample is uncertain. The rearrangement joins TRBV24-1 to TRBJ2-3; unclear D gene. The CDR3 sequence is CATSARARTDTQYF. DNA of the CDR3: TGTGCCACCAGTGCGCGAGCTCGGACAGATACGCAGTATTTT.